This is a list of T cell receptor beta chains from one sample in a study of blood T cell repertoires in COVID-19. Method: immunoSEQ multiplex PCR; TCRdb's copy keeps in-frame clones and lacks some. Here the sample spans roughly 320,000 clones, about 90% being singletons. Specimen: peripheral blood. The source of these receptors is a woman aged 50 to 60 with COVID-19, enrolled during active disease. Both conserved end residues are part of each CDR3.

v_gene: TRBV9; j_gene: TRBJ1-1; CDR3aa: CASSAPGSLPTFF
v_gene: TRBV5-1; j_gene: TRBJ2-5; CDR3aa: CASSFGQGVETQYF
v_gene: TRBV5-1; j_gene: TRBJ1-3; CDR3aa: CASSLGGSGNTIYF
v_gene: TRBV7-6; j_gene: TRBJ2-2; CDR3aa: CASSLATGGAGELFF
v_gene: TRBV30; j_gene: TRBJ1-2; CDR3aa: CAGLQGAHRGYTF
v_gene: TRBV6-5; j_gene: TRBJ1-5; CDR3aa: CASSRREDNQPQHF
v_gene: TRBV7-9; j_gene: TRBJ2-7; CDR3aa: CASSFGQGTYEQYF
v_gene: TRBV19; j_gene: TRBJ1-2; CDR3aa: CASSIAGANYGYTF
v_gene: TRBV4-1; j_gene: TRBJ2-5; CDR3aa: CASSQVPELAGLYQETQYF
v_gene: TRBV29-1; j_gene: TRBJ2-1; CDR3aa: CSDAVASGIYNEQFF
v_gene: TRBV11-2; j_gene: TRBJ2-1; CDR3aa: CASSLVPRVVGYNEQFF
v_gene: TRBV5-1; j_gene: TRBJ1-3; CDR3aa: CASSLQSSGNTIYF
v_gene: TRBV19; j_gene: TRBJ2-2; CDR3aa: CASRPHGGTRNTGELFF
v_gene: TRBV3-1/TRBV3-2; j_gene: TRBJ2-3; CDR3aa: CASSQETGASGRARSDTQYF
v_gene: TRBV7-8; j_gene: TRBJ2-1; CDR3aa: CASSPQGLDPNEQFF
v_gene: TRBV9; j_gene: TRBJ1-2; CDR3aa: CASSVGQGASGYTF
v_gene: TRBV6-5; j_gene: TRBJ2-1; CDR3aa: CASATSLFEQFF
v_gene: TRBV18; j_gene: TRBJ2-5; CDR3aa: CASSPNSGETQYF
v_gene: TRBV5-1; j_gene: TRBJ2-3; CDR3aa: CASSRGLAGDTDTQYF
v_gene: TRBV27; j_gene: TRBJ2-1; CDR3aa: CASSLSEGYNEQFF
v_gene: TRBV3-1/TRBV3-2; j_gene: TRBJ2-5; CDR3aa: CASSQAAVRETQYF
v_gene: TRBV3-1/TRBV3-2; j_gene: TRBJ2-1; CDR3aa: CASSQDGAGRPYNEQFF
v_gene: TRBV3-1/TRBV3-2; j_gene: TRBJ2-7; CDR3aa: CASSLSNGVYEQYF
v_gene: TRBV7-2; j_gene: TRBJ2-7; CDR3aa: CASSLAWETRYEQYF
v_gene: TRBV9; j_gene: TRBJ1-1; CDR3aa: CASSPLRNTEAFF
v_gene: TRBV5-4; j_gene: TRBJ1-5; CDR3aa: CASSLYNSNQPQHF
v_gene: TRBV19; j_gene: TRBJ1-6; CDR3aa: CASSGGPSYPLHF
v_gene: TRBV5-5; j_gene: TRBJ1-5; CDR3aa: CASSPGWGDQPQHF
v_gene: TRBV3-1/TRBV3-2; j_gene: TRBJ2-7; CDR3aa: CASSQDTQAREQYF
v_gene: TRBV5-1; j_gene: TRBJ2-2; CDR3aa: CASSLPSAVNTGELFF
v_gene: TRBV14; j_gene: TRBJ2-7; CDR3aa: CASNTQGHVGEQYF
v_gene: TRBV27; j_gene: TRBJ1-2; CDR3aa: CASSISGHYGYTF
v_gene: TRBV23-1; j_gene: TRBJ2-3; CDR3aa: CAYWGQSGRITNTDTQYF
v_gene: TRBV7-7; j_gene: TRBJ2-2; CDR3aa: CASSLGQGVNTGELFF
v_gene: TRBV18; j_gene: TRBJ2-7; CDR3aa: CASSLYYEQYF
v_gene: TRBV5-1; j_gene: TRBJ2-3; CDR3aa: CASSLVASGIVTQYF
v_gene: TRBV19; j_gene: TRBJ2-3; CDR3aa: CASTRLAASTDTQYF
v_gene: TRBV19; j_gene: TRBJ1-4; CDR3aa: CASSEGRGLSNEKLFF
v_gene: TRBV11-3; j_gene: TRBJ2-7; CDR3aa: CASSLLGGVAGAYEQYF
v_gene: TRBV30; j_gene: TRBJ2-1; CDR3aa: CAWMAGGPYNEQFF
v_gene: TRBV6-5; j_gene: TRBJ1-5; CDR3aa: CASRTGSSGNQPQHF
v_gene: TRBV6-5; j_gene: TRBJ1-6; CDR3aa: CASSLKRSSYNSPLHF